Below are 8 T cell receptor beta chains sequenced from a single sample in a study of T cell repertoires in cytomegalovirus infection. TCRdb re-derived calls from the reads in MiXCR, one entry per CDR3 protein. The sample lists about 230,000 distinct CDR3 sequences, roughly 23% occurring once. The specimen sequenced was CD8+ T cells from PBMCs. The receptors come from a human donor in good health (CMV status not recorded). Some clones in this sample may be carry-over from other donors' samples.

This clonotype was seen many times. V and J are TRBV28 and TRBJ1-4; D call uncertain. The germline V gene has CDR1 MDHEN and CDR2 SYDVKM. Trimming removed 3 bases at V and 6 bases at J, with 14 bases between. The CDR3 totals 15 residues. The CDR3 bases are TGTGCCAGCAGTTTTAGAGCAATGGGCCATGAAAAACTGTTTTTT. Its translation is CASSFRAMGHEKLFF.

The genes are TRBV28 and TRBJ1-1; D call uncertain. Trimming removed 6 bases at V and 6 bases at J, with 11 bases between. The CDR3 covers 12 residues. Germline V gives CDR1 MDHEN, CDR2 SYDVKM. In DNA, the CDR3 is TGTGCCAGCAGGGAAAACGGGGCTGAAGCTTTCTTT. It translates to CASRENGAEAFF.

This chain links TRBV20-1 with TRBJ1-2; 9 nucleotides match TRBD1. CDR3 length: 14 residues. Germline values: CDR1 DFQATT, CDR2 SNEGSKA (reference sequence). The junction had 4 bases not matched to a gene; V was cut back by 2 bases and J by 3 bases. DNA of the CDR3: TGCAGTGCTAGACGGACAGGGGCGGACTATGGCTACACCTTC. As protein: CSARRTGADYGYTF.

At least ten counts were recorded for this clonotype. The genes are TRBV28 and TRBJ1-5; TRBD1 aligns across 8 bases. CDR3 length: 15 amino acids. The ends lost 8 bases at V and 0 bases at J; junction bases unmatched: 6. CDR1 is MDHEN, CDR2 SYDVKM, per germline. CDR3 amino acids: CASLTGEYSNQPQHF. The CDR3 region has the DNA TGTGCCAGCCTGACAGGGGAGTATAGCAATCAGCCCCAGCATTTT. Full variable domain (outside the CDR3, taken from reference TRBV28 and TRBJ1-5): DVKVTQSSRYLVKRTGEKVFLECVQDMDHENMFWYRQDPGLGLRLIYFSYDVKMKEKGDIPEGYSVSREKKERFSLILESASTNQTSMYLCASLTGEYSNQPQHFGDGTRLSIL.

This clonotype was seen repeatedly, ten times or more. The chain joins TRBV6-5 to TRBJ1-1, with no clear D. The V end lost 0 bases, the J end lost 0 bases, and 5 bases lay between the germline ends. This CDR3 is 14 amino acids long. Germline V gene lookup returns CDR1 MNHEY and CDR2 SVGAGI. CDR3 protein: CASSYSALNTEAFF. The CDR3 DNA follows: TGTGCCAGCAGTTACTCGGCCTTGAACACTGAAGCTTTCTTT.

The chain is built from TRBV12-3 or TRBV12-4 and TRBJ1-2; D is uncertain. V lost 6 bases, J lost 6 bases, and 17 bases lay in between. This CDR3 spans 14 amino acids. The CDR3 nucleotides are TGTGCCAGCAGCCCGCCCGACCCCCGCGATGGCTACACCTTC. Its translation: CASSPPDPRDGYTF.

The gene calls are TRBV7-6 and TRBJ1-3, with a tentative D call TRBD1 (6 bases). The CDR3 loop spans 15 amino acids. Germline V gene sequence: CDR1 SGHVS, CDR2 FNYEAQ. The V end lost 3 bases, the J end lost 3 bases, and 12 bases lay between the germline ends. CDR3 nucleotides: TGTGCCAGCAGCTTGTATACGGACAGTGGAAACACCATATATTTT. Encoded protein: CASSLYTDSGNTIYF.

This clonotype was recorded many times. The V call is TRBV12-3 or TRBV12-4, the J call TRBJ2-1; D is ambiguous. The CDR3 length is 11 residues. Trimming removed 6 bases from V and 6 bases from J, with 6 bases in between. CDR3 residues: CASSLSNEQFF. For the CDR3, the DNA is TGTGCCAGCAGCCTCTCCAATGAGCAGTTCTTC.